Here is one TCR beta chain with its context. The V and J ends lost 5 bases and 2 bases respectively, with 16 bases between them. The length of the CDR3 is 15 residues. From germline, CDR1 is SGHVS and CDR2 FNYEAQ. This sample is part of a study of T cell responses to AZD1222 COVID-19 vaccine. Sequencing used immunoSEQ multiplex PCR; TCRdb keeps in-frame clones, though not all of them. The repertoire holds more than 95,000 clones, with more than 80% as singletons. The source material was peripheral blood, sampled on day 0 of AZD1222 vaccination. This receptor was taken from an adult in good health. This chain uses TRBV7-6 with TRBJ2-7; the D is unclear. CDR3 nucleotides: TGTGCCAGCAGCCCAGGCGTCGGTGGTACCTACGAGCAGTACTTC. This codes for CASSPGVGGTYEQYF.